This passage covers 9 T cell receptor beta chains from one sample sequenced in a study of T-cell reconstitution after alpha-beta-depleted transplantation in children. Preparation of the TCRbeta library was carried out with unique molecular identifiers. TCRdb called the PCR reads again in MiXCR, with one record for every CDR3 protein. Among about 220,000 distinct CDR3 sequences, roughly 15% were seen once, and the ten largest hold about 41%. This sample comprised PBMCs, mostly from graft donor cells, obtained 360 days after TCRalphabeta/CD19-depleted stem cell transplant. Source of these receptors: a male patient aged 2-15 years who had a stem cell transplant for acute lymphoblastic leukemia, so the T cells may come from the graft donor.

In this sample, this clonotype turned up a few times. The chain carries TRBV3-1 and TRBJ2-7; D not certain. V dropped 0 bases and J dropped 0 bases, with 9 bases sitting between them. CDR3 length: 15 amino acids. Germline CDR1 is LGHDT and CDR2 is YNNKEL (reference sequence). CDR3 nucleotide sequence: TGTGCCAGCAGCCAAGAGCAAGGATACTCCTACGAGCAGTACTTC. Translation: CASSQEQGYSYEQYF.

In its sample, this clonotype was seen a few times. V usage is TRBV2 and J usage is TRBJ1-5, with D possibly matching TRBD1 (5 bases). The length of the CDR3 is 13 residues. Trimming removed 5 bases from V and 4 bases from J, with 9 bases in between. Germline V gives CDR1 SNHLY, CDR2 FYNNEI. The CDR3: CASSYRGNQPQHF. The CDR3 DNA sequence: TGTGCCAGCAGTTATCGGGGGAATCAGCCCCAGCATTTT.

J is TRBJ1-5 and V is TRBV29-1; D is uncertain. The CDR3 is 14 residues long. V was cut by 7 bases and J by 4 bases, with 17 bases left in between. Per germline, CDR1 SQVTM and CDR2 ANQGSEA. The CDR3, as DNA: TGCAGCGCGGAACGTCGGTTAGCGAATCAGCCCCAGCATTTT. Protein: CSAERRLANQPQHF.

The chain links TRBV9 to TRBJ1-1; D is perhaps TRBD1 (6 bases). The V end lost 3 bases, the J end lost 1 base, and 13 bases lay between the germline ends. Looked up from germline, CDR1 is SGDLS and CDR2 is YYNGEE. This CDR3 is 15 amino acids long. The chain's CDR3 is CASSATGQKNTEAFF. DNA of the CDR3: TGTGCCAGCAGCGCCACGGGACAAAAGAACACTGAAGCTTTCTTT.

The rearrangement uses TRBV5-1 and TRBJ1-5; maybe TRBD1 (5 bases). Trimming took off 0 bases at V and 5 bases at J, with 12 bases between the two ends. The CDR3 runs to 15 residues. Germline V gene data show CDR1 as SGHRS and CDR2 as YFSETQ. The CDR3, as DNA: TGCGCCAGCAGCTTGGCCGGGCAGGGCGATCAGCCCCAGCATTTT. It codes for CASSLAGQGDQPQHF.

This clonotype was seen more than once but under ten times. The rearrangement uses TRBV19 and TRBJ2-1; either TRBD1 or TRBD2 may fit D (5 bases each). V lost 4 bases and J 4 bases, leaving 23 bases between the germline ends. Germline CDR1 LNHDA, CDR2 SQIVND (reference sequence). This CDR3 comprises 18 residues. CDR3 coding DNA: TGTGCCAGTAGTAGGGACGGGCCAGGGTTTATCGGGTACAATGAGCAGTTCTTC. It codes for CASSRDGPGFIGYNEQFF. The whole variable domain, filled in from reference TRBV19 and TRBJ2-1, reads DGGITQSPKYLFRKEGQNVTLSCEQNLNHDAMYWYRQDPGQGLRLIYYSQIVNDFQKGDIAEGYSVSREKKESFPLTVTSAQKNPTAFYLCASSRDGPGFIGYNEQFFGPGTRLTVL.

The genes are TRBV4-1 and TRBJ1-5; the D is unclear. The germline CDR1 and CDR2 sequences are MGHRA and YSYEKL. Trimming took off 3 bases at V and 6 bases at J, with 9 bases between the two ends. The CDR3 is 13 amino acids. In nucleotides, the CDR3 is TGCGCCAGCAGCCAGCCCTTCGGTCAGCCCCAGCATTTT. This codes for CASSQPFGQPQHF.

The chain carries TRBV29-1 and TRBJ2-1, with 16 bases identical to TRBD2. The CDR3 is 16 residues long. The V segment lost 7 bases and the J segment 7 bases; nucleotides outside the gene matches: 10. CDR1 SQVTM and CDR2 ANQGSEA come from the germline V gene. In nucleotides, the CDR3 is TGCAGCGGCTATGGGACTAGCGGGGGGGCCGTAAATGAGCAGTTCTTC. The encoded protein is CSGYGTSGGAVNEQFF.

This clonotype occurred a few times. The CDR3 nucleotides read TGTGCCAGCAGCCCCCTAAGGGGCCGGACAGGGTCGATAGACGGCTACACCTTC. It yields the protein CASSPLRGRTGSIDGYTF. V and J are TRBV7-6 and TRBJ1-2, with 8 nucleotides matching TRBD1. Germline assignment: CDR1 SGHVS and CDR2 FNYEAQ. The CDR3 is made up of 18 amino acids. J was trimmed by 8 bases and V by 5 bases; bases with no gene match: 22.